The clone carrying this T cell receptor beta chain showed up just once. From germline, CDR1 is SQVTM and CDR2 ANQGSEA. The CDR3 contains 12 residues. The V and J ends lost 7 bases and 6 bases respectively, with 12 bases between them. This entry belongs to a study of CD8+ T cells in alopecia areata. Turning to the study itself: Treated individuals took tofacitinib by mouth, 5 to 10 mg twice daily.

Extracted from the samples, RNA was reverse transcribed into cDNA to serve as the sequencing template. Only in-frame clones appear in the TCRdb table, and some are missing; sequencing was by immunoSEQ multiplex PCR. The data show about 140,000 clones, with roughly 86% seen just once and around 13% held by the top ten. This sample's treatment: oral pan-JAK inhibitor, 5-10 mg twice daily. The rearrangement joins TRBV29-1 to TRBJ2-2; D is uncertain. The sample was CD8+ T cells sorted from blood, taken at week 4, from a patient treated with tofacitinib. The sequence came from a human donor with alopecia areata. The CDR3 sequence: CSGRFGPGELFF. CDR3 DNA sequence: TGCAGCGGCCGTTTCGGACCCGGGGAGCTGTTTTTT.